This T cell receptor (beta chain) appears in the sequencing data of a study of human T cells and chemical hapten exposure (dated by TCRdb to about 2021). Regarding the research as a whole: The libraries were sequenced as a pool, and the TCR yield per sample differed mostly because of small variations in library volumes within the pool. In alopecia patients, the study followed how the peripheral blood TCR repertoire changed in vivo over primary and secondary sensitization to diphenylcyclopropenone (DPC), a hapten. Each blood RNA sample was used to sequence both TCR alpha and TCR beta chains. Results and caveats for the whole study, not just this receptor: After repeated subsampling, the strength of the expansion versus patch-test correlation and the threshold at which it became significant changed. No change with DPC sensitization was found in the number of TCRs above 1 in 1000 frequency, and no evidence of global repertoire structure alterations was found.

The receptor library was made with RACE. The sample was run on a NextSeq 500. During library preparation, unique molecular identifiers were attached to individual cDNA molecules so that TCRs could be counted quantitatively and reproducibly. The authors' analysis ran thus. Samples had a median of about 90,000 TCRs, with a range from 23,224 to 690,600. V, J and CDR3 annotation of the TCR reads was performed with the Decombinator software suite. For PS versus PT1 abundance plots, all samples were subsampled to the same number of TCRs (28,000). Expanded TCRs were defined as absent before sensitization and observed at least eight times at the 2-week time point. TCRdb's own reprocessing of the public reads used fastp at Q25 and MiXCR and kept productive beta chains. Rows with one shared CDR3 protein collapse into an entry with the most common genes and DNA. These V and J calls originate from TCRdb's pipeline instead of the authors' own analysis. A total of under 95,000 distinct CDR3 sequences appear in this sample, approximately 8.2% of them only once. 2.5% to 3% of the sample is taken by the ten largest.

The CDR3 covers 14 residues, taking in both the cysteine and the phenylalanine. Just the 42-base CDR3 DNA is kept, in frame starting at base 1. Cut back by 3 bases and 4 bases, the V and J ends lie 10 bases apart. Per the germline V gene, SGHRS is the CDR1 and YFSETQ is the CDR2. What this sample's time point label stands for: healthy volunteer bleed at 2 weeks. Unfractionated whole blood was collected in Tempus Blood RNA tubes, and total RNA was extracted from that blood. As TCR sequencing controls, 4 or 5 healthy volunteers were used, with blood taken at day 0, 2 weeks and 6 weeks. A word on this clonotype: Its antigen is not yet known. No clone much larger than this one lies a single base away; base qualities are absent.

This sequence uses TRBV5-1 and TRBJ2-2, and TRBD2 may be the D gene, going by 6 matching bases. Sequenced sample: whole blood. The receptor's source is a female donor in good health. Some clones in this sample may be carry-over from other donors' samples. The CDR3 reads CASSSGTATGELFF. The bases are TGCGCCAGCAGCTCCGGGACTGCCACCGGGGAGCTGTTTTTT.